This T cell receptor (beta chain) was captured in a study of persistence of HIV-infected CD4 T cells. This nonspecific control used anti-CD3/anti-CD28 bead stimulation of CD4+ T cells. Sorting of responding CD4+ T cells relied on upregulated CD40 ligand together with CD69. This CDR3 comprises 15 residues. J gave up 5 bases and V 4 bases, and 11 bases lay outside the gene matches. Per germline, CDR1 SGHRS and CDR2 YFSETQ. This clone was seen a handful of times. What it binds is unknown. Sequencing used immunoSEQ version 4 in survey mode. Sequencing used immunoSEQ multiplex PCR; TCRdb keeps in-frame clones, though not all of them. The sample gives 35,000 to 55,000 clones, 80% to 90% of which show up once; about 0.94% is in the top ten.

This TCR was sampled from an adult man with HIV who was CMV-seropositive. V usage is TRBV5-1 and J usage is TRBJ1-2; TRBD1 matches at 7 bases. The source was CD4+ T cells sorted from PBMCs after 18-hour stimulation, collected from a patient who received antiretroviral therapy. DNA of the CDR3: TGCGCCAGCAGCCCTAGTTGGGACAGAGTTTATGGCTACACCTTC. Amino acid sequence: CASSPSWDRVYGYTF.